Detailed here is one T cell receptor beta chain. The sample carries other DNA sequences with the same CDR3. The data originate from a study of shared clonotypes between healthy human individuals. About the study: Each donor contributed plates that comprised three CD4 naive, three CD4 memory, two CD8 naive and one CD8 memory.

This table comes from immunoSEQ multiplex PCR, and its TCRdb copy is limited to in-frame clones, with some not included. In the table there are 2,500,000 or so clones, roughly 93% of which are singletons. The CDR3 has 13 amino acids. Trimming took 0 bases from V and 8 from J, leaving 11 bases between them. Looked up from germline, CDR1 is SGHRS and CDR2 is YFSETQ. This receptor was obtained from a young man in good health. Some clones in this sample may be carry-over from other donors' samples. The genes are TRBV5-1 and TRBJ1-2, with unresolved D. The source material was naive CD4+ T cells from PBMCs. Subset meaning: CD45RA+ positively selected. CDR3 nucleotides: TGCGCCAGCAGCTTGGATAGGGAGGGCGGCTACACCTTC. It is translated as CASSLDREGGYTF.